Listed below are T cell receptor beta chains from one sample, sequenced in a study of T cell responses to AZD1222 COVID-19 vaccine. Here immunoSEQ multiplex PCR was the method, and the copy in TCRdb shows in-frame clones only, minus some. This sample yields about 110,000 clones, of which around 90% are seen a single time; around 4.5% belongs to the top ten. The material was peripheral blood, obtained on day 0 of AZD1222 vaccination. Receptor source: an adult in good health. CDR3s include the opening cysteine and the closing phenylalanine or tryptophan. D genes are given only for firm matches. Clone size is not always given. Where it is, it says once, few, many or a class for expanded clones.

>TRBJ2-5|TRBV9|-|-
CASSVAAGRETQYF
TGTGCCAGCAGCGTAGCGGCAGGGAGAGAGACCCAGTACTTC
>TRBJ2-1|TRBV14|-|-
CASSQLRGGEQFF
TGTGCCAGCAGCCAATTGAGGGGAGGTGAGCAGTTCTTC
>TRBJ1-2|TRBV7-2|-|-
CASSLDGAYGYTF
TGTGCCAGCAGCTTAGATGGGGCGTATGGCTACACCTTC
>TRBJ1-4|TRBV9|-|-
CASSVEAGANEKLFF
TGTGCCAGCAGCGTAGAAGCTGGGGCAAATGAAAAACTGTTTTTT
>TRBJ1-2|TRBV11-2|-|few
CASSPDRTRGYTF
TGTGCCAGCAGCCCCGACAGAACTCGAGGCTACACCTTC
>TRBJ1-3|TRBV18|TRBD1|-
CASSPGDRGRNTIYF
TGTGCCAGCTCCCCCGGGGACAGGGGACGAAACACCATATATTTT
>TRBJ1-5|TRBV7-2|-|-
CASSFLGARQPQHF
TGTGCCAGCAGCTTTCTAGGGGCGCGACAGCCCCAGCATTTT
>TRBJ1-5|TRBV6-5|TRBD1|-
CASSLTGTSNQPQHF
TGTGCCAGCAGTCTGACAGGGACGAGCAATCAGCCCCAGCATTTT
>TRBJ2-5|TRBV20-1|-|-
CSALVGETQYF
TGCAGTGCTCTTGTGGGGGAGACCCAGTACTTC
>TRBJ1-2|TRBV6-5|-|-
CASSSTANYGYTF
TGTGCCAGCAGTTCGACAGCCAACTATGGCTACACCTTC
>TRBJ2-5|TRBV4-2|-|-
CASSQVLGMMETQYF
TGTGCCAGCAGCCAAGTCTTAGGTATGATGGAGACCCAGTACTTC
>TRBJ1-3|TRBV30|-|few
CAWSSVLTLGNTIYF
TGTGCCTGGAGTTCGGTACTCACGTTAGGAAACACCATATATTTT
>TRBJ1-5|TRBV30|-|-
CAWSVGGGRNQPQHF
TGTGCCTGGAGTGTAGGGGGAGGTCGCAATCAGCCCCAGCATTTT
>TRBJ2-5|TRBV19|-|-
CASSMGGRETQYF
TGTGCCAGTAGTATGGGCGGGCGAGAGACCCAGTACTTC
>TRBJ2-1|TRBV6-4|TRBD2|once
CASSDRSSGSNEQFF
TGTGCCAGCAGTGACCGGTCTAGCGGGAGCAATGAGCAGTTCTTC
>TRBJ1-1|TRBV7-8|-|-
CASSLAGSSTEAFF
TGTGCCAGCAGCTTAGCAGGGAGTAGCACTGAAGCTTTCTTT
>TRBJ1-1|TRBV6-5|-|-
CAHELNTEAFF
TGTGCTCACGAGTTGAACACTGAAGCTTTCTTT
>TRBJ2-3|TRBV6-2/TRBV6-3|TRBD2|-
CASSPTQTSGNTDTQYF
TGTGCCAGCAGTCCAACTCAGACTAGCGGGAACACAGATACGCAGTATTTT
>TRBJ1-6|TRBV6-5|-|-
CASSWTDSPLHF
TGTGCCAGCAGCTGGACAGATTCACCCCTCCACTTT
>TRBJ1-2|TRBV15|-|-
CATSRGGGGYTF
TGTGCCACCAGCAGAGGTGGGGGTGGCTACACCTTC
>TRBJ1-5|TRBV19|TRBD1|-
CASSDRQGWGNQPQHF
TGTGCCAGTAGTGACCGACAGGGATGGGGCAATCAGCCCCAGCATTTT
>TRBJ2-3|TRBV27|TRBD1|-
CACSGRGRTDTQYF
TGTGCCTGCTCGGGCAGGGGGCGCACAGATACGCAGTATTTT
>TRBJ1-2|TRBV18|-|-
CASSPGRAGYTF
TGTGCCAGCTCACCAGGCCGGGCGGGCTACACCTTC
>TRBJ2-1|TRBV6-5|-|-
CATLLVDEQFF
TGTGCCACCCTGCTCGTGGATGAGCAGTTCTTC
>TRBJ2-1|TRBV19|TRBD2|-
CASSRTSGTLNEQFF
TGTGCCAGTAGTAGGACTAGCGGAACCCTCAATGAGCAGTTCTTC
>TRBJ1-1|TRBV5-4|-|-
CASSLLNTEAFF
TGTGCCAGCAGCTTACTAAACACTGAAGCTTTCTTT